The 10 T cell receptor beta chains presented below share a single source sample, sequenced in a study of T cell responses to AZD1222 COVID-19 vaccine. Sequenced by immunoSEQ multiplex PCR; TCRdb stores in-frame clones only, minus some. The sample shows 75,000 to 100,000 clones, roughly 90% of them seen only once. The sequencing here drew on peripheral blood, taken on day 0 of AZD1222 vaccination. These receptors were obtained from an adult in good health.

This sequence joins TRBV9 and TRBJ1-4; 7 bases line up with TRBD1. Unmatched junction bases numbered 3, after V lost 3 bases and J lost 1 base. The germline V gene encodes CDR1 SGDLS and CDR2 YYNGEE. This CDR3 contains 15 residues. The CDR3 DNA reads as TGTGCCAGCAGCGCGCAGGGGGTAACTAATGAAAAACTGTTTTTT. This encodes CASSAQGVTNEKLFF.

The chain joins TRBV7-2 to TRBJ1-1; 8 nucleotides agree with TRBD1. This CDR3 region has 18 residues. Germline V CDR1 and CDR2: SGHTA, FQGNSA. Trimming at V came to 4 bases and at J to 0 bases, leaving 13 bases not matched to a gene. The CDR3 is CASSSGDRSSIMNTEAFF. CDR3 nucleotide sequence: TGTGCCAGCAGCTCGGGGGACAGGTCGTCGATAATGAACACTGAAGCTTTCTTT.

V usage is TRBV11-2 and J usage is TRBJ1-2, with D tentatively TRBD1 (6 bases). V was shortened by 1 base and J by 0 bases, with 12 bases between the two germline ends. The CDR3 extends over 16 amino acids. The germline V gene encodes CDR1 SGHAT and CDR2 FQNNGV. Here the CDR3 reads CASSLGFGTTNYGYTF. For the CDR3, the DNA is TGTGCCAGCAGCTTAGGGTTCGGGACAACTAACTATGGCTACACCTTC.

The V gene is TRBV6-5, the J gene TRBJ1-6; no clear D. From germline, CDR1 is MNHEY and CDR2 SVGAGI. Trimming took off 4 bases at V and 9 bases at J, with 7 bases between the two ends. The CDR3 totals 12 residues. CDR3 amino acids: CASSFLSSPLHF. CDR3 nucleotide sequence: TGTGCCAGCAGTTTCTTAAGTTCACCCCTCCACTTT.

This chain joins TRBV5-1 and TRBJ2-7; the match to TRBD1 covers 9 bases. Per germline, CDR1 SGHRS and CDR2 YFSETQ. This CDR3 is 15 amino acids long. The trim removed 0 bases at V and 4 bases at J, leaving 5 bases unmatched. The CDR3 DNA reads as TGCGCCAGCAGCTTGGCCCCGGACAGGGGTTACGAGCAGTACTTC. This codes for CASSLAPDRGYEQYF.

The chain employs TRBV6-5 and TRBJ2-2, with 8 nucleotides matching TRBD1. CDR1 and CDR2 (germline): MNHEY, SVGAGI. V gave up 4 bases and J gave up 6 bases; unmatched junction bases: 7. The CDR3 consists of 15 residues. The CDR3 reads CASSSRDRRAGELFF. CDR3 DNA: TGTGCCAGCAGTTCCCGGGACAGGAGAGCCGGGGAGCTGTTTTTT.

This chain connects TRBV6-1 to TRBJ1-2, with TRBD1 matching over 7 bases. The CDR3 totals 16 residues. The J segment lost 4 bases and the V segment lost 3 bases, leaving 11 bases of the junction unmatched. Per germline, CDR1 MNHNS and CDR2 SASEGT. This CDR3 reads CASSELSRAGGYGYTF. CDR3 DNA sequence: TGTGCCAGCAGTGAGTTGAGCAGGGCAGGGGGCTATGGCTACACCTTC.

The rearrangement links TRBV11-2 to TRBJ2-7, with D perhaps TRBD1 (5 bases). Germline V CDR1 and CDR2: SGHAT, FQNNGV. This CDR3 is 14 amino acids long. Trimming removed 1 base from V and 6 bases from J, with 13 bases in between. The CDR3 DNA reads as TGTGCCAGCAGCTTAGCTTCAGGGCTTACCGAGCAGTACTTC. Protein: CASSLASGLTEQYF. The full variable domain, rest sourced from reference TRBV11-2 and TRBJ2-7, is EAGVAQSPRYKIIEKRQSVAFWCNPISGHATLYWYQQILGQGPKLLIQFQNNGVVDDSQLPKDRFSAERLKGVDSTLKIQPAKLEDSAVYLCASSLASGLTEQYFGPGTRLTVT.

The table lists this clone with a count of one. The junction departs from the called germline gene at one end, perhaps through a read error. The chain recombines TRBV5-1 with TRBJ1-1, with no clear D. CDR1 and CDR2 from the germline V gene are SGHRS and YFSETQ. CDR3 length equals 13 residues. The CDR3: CASSLAGNAEAFF. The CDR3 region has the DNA TGCGCCAGCAGCTTGGCCGGGAACGCTGAAGCTTTCTTT. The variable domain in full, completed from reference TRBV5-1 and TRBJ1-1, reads KAGVTQTPRYLIKTRGQQVTLSCSPISGHRSVSWYQQTPGQGLQFLFEYFSETQRNKGNFPGRFSGRQFSNSRSEMNVSTLELGDSALYLCASSLAGNAEAFFGQGTRLTVV.

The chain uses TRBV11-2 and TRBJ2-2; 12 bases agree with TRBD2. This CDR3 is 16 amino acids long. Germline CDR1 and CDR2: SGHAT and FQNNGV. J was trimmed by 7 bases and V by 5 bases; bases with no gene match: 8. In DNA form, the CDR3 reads TGTGCCAGCAGCCCCAGGACTAGCGGGACGAGCGGGGAGCTGTTTTTT. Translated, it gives CASSPRTSGTSGELFF.